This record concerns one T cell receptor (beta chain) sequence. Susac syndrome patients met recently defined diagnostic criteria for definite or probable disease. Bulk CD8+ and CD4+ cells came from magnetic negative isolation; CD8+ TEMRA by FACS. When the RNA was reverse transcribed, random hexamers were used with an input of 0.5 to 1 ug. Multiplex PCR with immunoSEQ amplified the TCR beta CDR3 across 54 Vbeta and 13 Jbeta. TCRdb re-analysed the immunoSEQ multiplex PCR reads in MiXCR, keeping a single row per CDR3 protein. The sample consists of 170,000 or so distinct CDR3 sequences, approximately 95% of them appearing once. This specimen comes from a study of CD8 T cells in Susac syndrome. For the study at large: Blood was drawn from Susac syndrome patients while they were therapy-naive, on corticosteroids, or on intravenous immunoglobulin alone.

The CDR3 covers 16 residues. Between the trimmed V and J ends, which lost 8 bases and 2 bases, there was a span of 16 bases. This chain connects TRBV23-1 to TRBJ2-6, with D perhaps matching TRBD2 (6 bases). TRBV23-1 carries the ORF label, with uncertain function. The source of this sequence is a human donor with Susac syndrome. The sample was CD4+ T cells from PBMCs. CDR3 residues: CASFQGTRPGANVLTF. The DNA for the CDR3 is TGCGCCAGCTTTCAAGGGACTCGGCCTGGGGCCAACGTCCTGACTTTC.